This T cell receptor beta chain derives from a study of blood T cells in healthy people across ages. Through a sample-barcoded 5' primer and a J-beta primer mix, a second PCR was run for roughly 7 to 12 cycles. MiXCR, run by TCRdb on the 5' RACE reads, gives a single entry per CDR3 protein. The top ten clones hold under 4% of a sample with about 620,000 distinct CDR3 sequences, under 25% of them seen once. The V end was cut by 3 bases, the J end by 2 bases, with 7 bases between. The CDR3 totals 13 residues. Sequencing was carried out using blood. This clonotype originated in a man in his 70s in good health. The rearrangement links TRBV12-3 or TRBV12-4 to TRBJ1-2; D gene uncertain. The CDR3 nucleotides are TGTGCCAGCAGTTTGATGGAGAACTATGGCTACACCTTC. This codes for CASSLMENYGYTF.